This T cell receptor (beta chain) was profiled in a study of regulatory T cells in long-lasting Graves disease. Germline-derived CDR1 and CDR2 are SGHRS and YFSETQ. V was pared by 3 bases and J by 6 bases, with 19 bases between. This CDR3 spans 16 amino acids. This clonotype has ten or more counts. Time point of the sample: newly diagnosed GD, antithyroid drugs for less than 3 months. RNA isolated from PBMCs was used to make the TCR library. Investigators prepared the TCR beta libraries by applying iRepertoire HTBI primers and Arm-PCR of CDR3 regions. One entry per CDR3 protein results from TCRdb running MiXCR on the multiplex PCR reads. The sample yields fewer than 550,000 distinct CDR3 sequences, about 16% seen once. These data also formed part of another study, on T cells in Graves' hyperthyroidism and ophthalmopathy. Turning to that study: It was uncontrolled infection, other autoimmune disease, pregnancy or lactation that excluded patients.

This clonotype originated in a woman aged 35-65 years with Graves disease. Source: peripheral blood mononuclear cells (PBMCs), taken at new diagnosis, from a patient treated with antithyroid drugs. The genes are TRBV5-1 and TRBJ2-1; possibly TRBD1 for D (6 bases). As DNA, the CDR3 is TGCGCCAGCAGCTACACCTCCCTCAAAGGGGGCAATGAGCAGTTCTTC. It is translated as CASSYTSLKGGNEQFF.